The next 27 T cell receptor beta chains were all read from a single sample in a study of cytotoxic CD8 clonotypes in ibrutinib-treated CLL. Some clones are missing from TCRdb's copy, which holds only in-frame ones; the method was immunoSEQ multiplex PCR. Of about 160,000 clones in the sample, more than 70% were seen once. This specimen consisted of PBMCs, obtained at disease progression, from a patient treated with ibrutinib. These receptors were collected from a human donor with chronic lymphocytic leukemia.

This clone was seen only once. The CDR3 protein is CASSPLPGTDTQYF. CDR3 coding DNA: TGTGCCAGCAGTCCCCTCCCTGGCACAGATACGCAGTATTTT. V usage is TRBV7-3 and J usage is TRBJ2-3; unclear D gene. CDR1 SGHTA and CDR2 FQGTGA come from the germline V gene. CDR3 size: 14 residues. Deletions cut 6 bases from V and 1 base from J, with 11 bases between.

The rearrangement joins TRBV7-9 to TRBJ1-1; TRBD1 might be the D (5 bases). Trimming left V 1 base short and J 2 bases short, with 8 bases between. From germline, CDR1 is SEHNR and CDR2 FQNEAQ (reference sequence). This CDR3 spans 14 amino acids. This CDR3 is CASSLGDRNTEAFF. CDR3 bases: TGTGCCAGCAGCTTAGGCGACAGAAACACTGAAGCTTTCTTT.

J is TRBJ2-2 and V is TRBV6-6; 8 bases are a match to TRBD2. The ends lost 6 bases at V and 6 bases at J; junction bases unmatched: 9. Germline assignment: CDR1 MNHNY and CDR2 SVGAGI (reference sequence). CDR3 length equals 15 residues. CDR3 sequence: CASSQRETIAGELFF. The CDR3 bases are TGTGCCAGCAGCCAGCGGGAGACAATTGCCGGGGAGCTGTTTTTT.

The chain carries TRBV7-2 and TRBJ2-2; 8 positions match TRBD2. CDR3 size: 15 residues. The V and J ends lost 0 bases and 7 bases, in that order; junction bases with no gene match: 4. The germline CDR1 and CDR2 sequences are SGHTA and FQGNSA. CDR3 loop: CASSLASGTYGELFF. The CDR3 coding sequence is TGTGCCAGCAGCTTAGCTAGCGGGACTTACGGGGAGCTGTTTTTT.

With regard to this clone: Mismatch with germline at one junction end may stem from a read error. J is TRBJ2-3 and V is TRBV18; 11 bases align to TRBD2. Germline lookup yields CDR1 KGHSH and CDR2 LQKENI. This CDR3 has 15 residues. The CDR3 sequence is CASSPTSGSTDTQYF. As DNA, the CDR3 is TGTGCCAGCTCACCAACTAGCGGGAGCACCGATACGCAGTATTTT.

This rearrangement joins TRBV15 to TRBJ2-3, with D unclear. Germline V gene lookup returns CDR1 LNHNV and CDR2 YYDKDF (reference sequence). The CDR3 is made up of 16 amino acids. The V and J ends lost 0 bases and 1 base respectively, with 11 bases between them. As DNA, the CDR3 is TGTGCCACCAGCAGAGATCTAGACGTAGGCACAGATACGCAGTATTTT. Translating it yields CATSRDLDVGTDTQYF.

The V gene is TRBV7-9, the J gene TRBJ2-5, with 7 bases that match TRBD2. CDR1 is SEHNR and CDR2 is FQNEAQ in the germline V gene (reference sequence). CDR3 length equals 16 residues. J was trimmed by 5 bases and V by 3 bases; bases with no gene match: 12. CDR3 amino acids: CASSFFGLAEGETQYF. DNA of the CDR3: TGTGCCAGCAGCTTTTTCGGGCTAGCGGAGGGGGAGACCCAGTACTTC.

The chain couples TRBV7-3 to TRBJ2-3; no firm D call. Trimming removed 5 bases from V and 1 base from J, with 10 bases in between. The CDR3 is made up of 14 amino acids. Germline CDR1 and CDR2: SGHTA and FQGTGA. In DNA, the CDR3 is TGTGCCAGCAGCCCAAATAGGGGCACAGATACGCAGTATTTT. Translating it yields CASSPNRGTDTQYF.

V gene TRBV2 combines with J gene TRBJ1-5; the D is unclear. Trimming shortened V by 2 bases and J by 4 bases, and 6 bases separated the two germline ends. The CDR3 extends over 13 amino acids. The germline V gene has CDR1 SNHLY and CDR2 FYNNEI. CDR3 residues: CASSENRNQPQHF. The CDR3 bases are TGTGCCAGCAGTGAAAACCGGAATCAGCCCCAGCATTTT.

The rearrangement links TRBV6-5 to TRBJ2-1; D unresolved. This CDR3 has 12 amino acids. Germline V gene lookup returns CDR1 MNHEY and CDR2 SVGAGI. V was shortened by 4 bases and J by 9 bases, with 10 bases between the two germline ends. This CDR3 reads CASSLPVGEQFF. CDR3 in DNA: TGTGCCAGCAGTTTACCGGTCGGTGAGCAGTTCTTC.

The chain joins TRBV2 to TRBJ2-3; D is undetermined. Between the trimmed V and J ends, which lost 3 bases and 1 base, there was a span of 11 bases. The CDR3 extends over 15 amino acids. Germline CDR1 reads SNHLY; CDR2 reads FYNNEI. CDR3 amino acids: CASSDLGTGTDTQYF. CDR3 coding DNA: TGTGCCAGCAGTGATCTAGGCACTGGCACAGATACGCAGTATTTT.

The chain combines TRBV19 with TRBJ2-3; D is perhaps TRBD2 (6 bases). The V gene lost 1 base and the J gene lost 6 bases, with 11 bases spanning the gap. The CDR3 has 14 residues. Germline loops: CDR1 LNHDA, CDR2 SQIVND (reference sequence). CDR3 residues: CASSIGPRGDTQYF. CDR3 nucleotides: TGTGCCAGTAGTATAGGTCCCCGGGGGGATACGCAGTATTTT.

The chain has TRBV19 and TRBJ1-1; D may be TRBD1 (6 bases). The CDR3 covers 12 residues. The ends were cut back, 1 base at V and 9 bases at J, with 9 bases in the middle. The V gene's germline CDR1 is LNHDA and CDR2 SQIVND (reference sequence). This CDR3 is CASSIGGGKAFF. The CDR3 DNA follows: TGTGCCAGTAGTATAGGAGGGGGTAAAGCTTTCTTT.

CDR3 loop: CASSDIKRQGGYGYTF. CDR3 nucleotide sequence: TGTGCCAGCAGCGACATAAAACGGCAGGGTGGCTATGGCTACACCTTC. This chain connects TRBV11-1 to TRBJ1-2, with a tentative D call TRBD1 (5 bases). CDR1 is SGHAT and CDR2 is FQDESV in the germline V gene (reference sequence). Trimming cost V 5 bases and J 4 bases, with 20 bases left between them. This CDR3 region has 16 residues.

J is TRBJ2-7 and V is TRBV18, with TRBD2 identical over 13 bases. The CDR3 has 16 residues. Looked up from germline, CDR1 is KGHSH and CDR2 is LQKENI. Losses at the gene ends were 6 bases for V and 0 bases for J; bases not matched to a gene: 5. The CDR3 spells CASSGLAGTSSYEQYF. The CDR3 DNA follows: TGTGCCAGCTCGGGACTAGCGGGGACTAGCTCCTACGAGCAGTACTTC.

The gene calls are TRBV9 and TRBJ2-1; 7 nucleotides line up with TRBD2. Germline V gene sequence: CDR1 SGDLS, CDR2 YYNGEE. There are 16 residues in the CDR3. The trim removed 4 bases at V and 9 bases at J, leaving 16 bases unmatched. The CDR3 region has the DNA TGTGCCAGCAGCTCCACTAGCGACCCTAGCCGGGGTGAGCAGTTCTTC. This encodes CASSSTSDPSRGEQFF.

The chain joins TRBV4-1 to TRBJ2-3; D is uncertain. Germline CDR1 is MGHRA and CDR2 is YSYEKL. This CDR3 spans 13 amino acids. Deletions cut 0 bases from V and 6 bases from J, with 7 bases between. This CDR3 reads CASSQDPRDTQYF. The CDR3 bases are TGCGCCAGCAGCCAAGATCCTAGGGATACGCAGTATTTT.

The V gene is TRBV11-2, the J gene TRBJ2-1, with TRBD2 matching 10 bases. Trimming took 3 bases from V and 6 from J; bases not matched to a gene: 11. The CDR3 extends over 17 amino acids. The germline CDR1 and CDR2 sequences are SGHAT and FQNNGV. The DNA of the CDR3 is TGTGCCAGCAGCTTCTACGAACTAGCGGGACATTTCAATGAGCAGTTCTTC. Protein sequence: CASSFYELAGHFNEQFF.

V is TRBV28 and J is TRBJ2-7; D perhaps matches TRBD1 (5 bases). With 7 bases removed from V and 5 bases from J, the gap between germline ends came to 24 bases. Germline V CDR1 and CDR2: MDHEN, SYDVKM. The CDR3 is 16 residues long. This CDR3 reads CASTTSPTVAFDEQYF. CDR3 DNA sequence: TGTGCCAGCACGACCTCTCCGACAGTCGCGTTTGACGAGCAGTACTTC. Supplemented by reference TRBV28 and TRBJ2-7, the full variable domain reads DVKVTQSSRYLVKRTGEKVFLECVQDMDHENMFWYRQDPGLGLRLIYFSYDVKMKEKGDIPEGYSVSREKKERFSLILESASTNQTSMYLCASTTSPTVAFDEQYFGPGTRLTVT.

The rearrangement links TRBV18 to TRBJ2-7, with D unresolved. The V end was cut by 4 bases, the J end by 5 bases, with 12 bases between. This CDR3 comprises 13 residues. CDR1 and CDR2 (germline): KGHSH, LQKENI. The CDR3 sequence is CASSLGINNEQYF. The CDR3 bases are TGTGCCAGCTCACTAGGGATTAATAACGAGCAGTACTTC.

The rearrangement joins TRBV6-5 to TRBJ2-5, with 8 bases lining up with TRBD2. The germline V gene encodes CDR1 MNHEY and CDR2 SVGAGI. Trimming removed 4 bases from V and 5 bases from J; junction bases left unmatched: 6. The CDR3 spans 14 residues. CDR3: CASSSPSGSETQYF. In nucleotides, the CDR3 is TGTGCCAGCAGTTCACCGAGCGGGAGTGAGACCCAGTACTTC.

The CDR3 DNA reads TGTGCCAGTAGCACAGGGCTCGTTGTCGAGCAGTACTTC. Translation gives CASSTGLVVEQYF. The V gene is TRBV19, the J gene TRBJ2-7; TRBD1 might be the D (6 bases). The CDR3 spans 13 residues. Germline V gene lookup returns CDR1 LNHDA and CDR2 SQIVND (reference sequence). Trimming shortened V by 6 bases and J by 6 bases, and 15 bases separated the two germline ends.

The rearrangement uses TRBV29-1 and TRBJ2-1; perhaps TRBD2 as D (5 bases). V was trimmed by 3 bases and J by 6 bases, leaving 9 bases between them. Germline V gene data show CDR1 as SQVTM and CDR2 as ANQGSEA. CDR3 length equals 12 residues. As DNA, the CDR3 is TGCAGCGTTGATAGGACTCTCAATGAGCAGTTCTTC. Translating it yields CSVDRTLNEQFF.

J is TRBJ2-5 and V is TRBV5-1; D possibly uses TRBD1 or TRBD2 (6 bases each). Trimming cost V 6 bases and J 4 bases, with 13 bases left between them. This CDR3 is 13 amino acids long. Looked up from germline, CDR1 is SGHRS and CDR2 is YFSETQ. CDR3 residues: CASTGGGTETQYF. The CDR3 coding sequence is TGCGCCAGCACCGGAGGGGGGACAGAGACCCAGTACTTC.

Only one count was recorded for this clone. This sample includes further DNA sequences coding for the same CDR3. The chain carries TRBV30 and TRBJ1-2; D not certain. This CDR3 has 13 amino acids. The V gene's germline CDR1 is GTSNPN and CDR2 SVGIG (reference sequence). Trimming pared 0 bases from V and 2 bases from J, leaving 7 bases between. The CDR3: CAWSVGRNYGYTF. DNA of the CDR3: TGTGCCTGGAGTGTTGGCAGAAACTATGGCTACACCTTC. Filled out from reference TRBV30 and TRBJ1-2, the complete variable domain reads SQTIHQWPATLVQPVGSPLSLECTVEGTSNPNLYWYRQAAGRGLQLLFYSVGIGQISSEVPQNLSASRPQDRQFILSSKKLLLSDSGFYLCAWSVGRNYGYTFGSGTRLTVV.

The chain combines TRBV18 with TRBJ1-3, with 8 bases that match TRBD1. The V gene's germline CDR1 is KGHSH and CDR2 LQKENI. With V trimmed by 4 bases and J by 2 bases, 7 bases remained unmatched. This CDR3 is built from 16 residues. The CDR3 loop reads CASSRDRLSPGNTIYF. DNA of the CDR3: TGTGCCAGCTCACGGGACAGGCTATCTCCTGGAAACACCATATATTTT.

This sequence joins TRBV18 and TRBJ2-4, with D possibly matching TRBD2 (5 bases). Germline values: CDR1 KGHSH, CDR2 LQKENI. V lost 6 bases and J 6 bases, leaving 15 bases between the germline ends. This CDR3 region has 14 residues. CDR3 DNA sequence: TGTGCCAGCTCTGCCGGAGCGGAAGGAAACATTCAGTACTTC. Its translation: CASSAGAEGNIQYF.